The 3 T cell receptor beta chains below all came from one sample that was sequenced in a study of T cells in Graves' hyperthyroidism and ophthalmopathy. RNA transcripts provided the source from which TCR beta CDR3 regions were amplified. HTBI primers were the set used in a first-round RT-PCR of the TCR CDR3. From the multiplex PCR reads, TCRdb called clonotypes with MiXCR, one entry per CDR3 protein. The sample holds a few hundred thousand distinct CDR3 sequences, about a sixth seen once. Source material: blood. All receptors derive from a woman aged 50 to 60 with Graves' hyperthyroidism.

A few counts support this clonotype. The V call is TRBV20-1, the J call TRBJ2-7, with a weak D call TRBD2 (6 bases). V lost 7 bases and J lost 2, with 12 bases in between. Germline CDR1 is DFQATT and CDR2 is SNEGSKA (reference sequence). The CDR3 covers 12 residues. The chain's CDR3 is CSGSGDTYEQYF. Here the CDR3 DNA reads TGCAGTGGTAGCGGTGATACCTACGAGCAGTACTTC.

This clonotype was observed a few times. V gene TRBV15 combines with J gene TRBJ2-1, with D possibly matching TRBD2 (7 bases). The CDR3 spans 14 residues. V was clipped by 4 bases and J by 10 bases, with 17 bases between them. CDR1 and CDR2 (germline): LNHNV, YYDKDF (reference sequence). The CDR3 DNA sequence: TGTGCCACCAGCATTGGGCGGGGGCCATCGGAGCAGTTCTTC. Its protein product is CATSIGRGPSEQFF.

This clonotype appeared a single time. The chain recombines TRBV5-6 with TRBJ1-4, with 7 bases lining up with TRBD1. CDR3 size: 15 residues. CDR1 is SGHDT and CDR2 is YYEEEE in the germline V gene. After removal of 4 bases from V and 0 bases from J, the junction contained 3 bases not matched to a gene. The CDR3 spells CASSGTDATNEKLFF. In nucleotides, the CDR3 is TGTGCCAGCAGCGGGACAGATGCAACTAATGAAAAACTGTTTTTT.